This TCR beta chain was documented in a study of glioma-infiltrating T cells. Study-wide background: WHO grade II oligodendrogliomas or astrocytomas, plus non-recurrent WHO grade IV glioblastomas, were sampled. Presurgical dexamethasone in glioma patients lasted six or fewer days. Study outcomes and limitations: Gliomas, especially low-grade, showed above-expected tissue-blood divergence; non-neoplastic patients showed below.

The germline V gene has CDR1 DFQATT and CDR2 SNEGSKA (reference sequence). The V gene end was trimmed by 6 bases and the J gene end by 6 bases; junction bases not matched to a gene: 6. The CDR3 contains 13 residues. Only a few counts were recorded for this clonotype. Its antigen is unknown. Amplification of TCR alpha and beta CDR3 regions from RNA used iRepertoire nested multiplex PCR. TCRdb redid the calling of the multiplex PCR reads with MiXCR, one entry per CDR3 protein. This table holds about 380,000 distinct CDR3 sequences, 41% found once. This TCR derives from a human donor with low-grade glioma or glioblastoma, undergoing nonglioma brain surgery, or in good health (not recorded which). Sequencing used glioma tissue, nonneoplastic brain tissue, or PBMCs (not recorded which). This chain connects TRBV20-1 to TRBJ1-1; TRBD1 matches at 11 bases. CDR3 sequence (DNA): TGCAGTGCGCGGACAGGGGGCGCCTCTGAAGCTTTCTTT. This gives the protein CSARTGGASEAFF.